This TCR beta chain originates from a study of CD8+ T cells in alopecia areata listed by TCRdb under 2018. The study in broad terms: The study used high-throughput TCRbeta sequencing to examine T cell clonal expansion in alopecia areata, in both the C3H/HeJ mouse model and human patients. Scalp clonality was compared among normal scalp (n=4), patchy alopecia areata scalp (n=8), and alopecia totalis/universalis scalp (n=8). TCRbeta CDR3 regions were amplified by immunoSEQ multiplex PCR with 35 Vbeta forward and 13 Jbeta reverse primers. On the human side, TCRbeta sequencing was run on scalp tissue and on sorted CD4+ and CD8+ peripheral blood T cells from healthy controls and from alopecia areata patients with either patchy or totalis/universalis disease. RNA came from the PAXgene miRNA kit for fixed scalp, the miRNeasy kit for PBMCs, and the RNeasy kit for mouse skin.

Receptor libraries were prepared by the immunoSEQ multiplex PCR assay. RNA was extracted from all samples and reverse transcribed into cDNA, which served as template for TCR sequencing. First-strand cDNA was synthesized using SuperScript III with a 2:1 mix of oligo-dT and random hexamers. A synthetic immune receptor repertoire was used to assess amplification bias, and residual bias was removed computationally. The study's processing was this. After raw reads were preprocessed to remove errors, the CDR3 was defined following IMGT conventions as running from the conserved cysteine to phenylalanine. Clonality was computed by normalizing Shannon entropy by log2 of the number of productive unique TCRs and subtracting the result from 1. CD4 or CD8 identity of scalp clones was inferred by cross-referencing scalp TCRbeta sequences with sorted blood CD4 and CD8 repertoires. TCRdb retrieved this table from immuneACCESS and kept in-frame rearrangements only. Not all clones are present; in checked studies, unresolved V genes account for under half, and no reason is known for the remainder. V and J calls and clone size follow that table, whereas D and trimming were derived from the DNA. The sample has 140,000 to 150,000 clones on record, approximately 56% of them singletons. 35% to 45% of the sample comes from the top ten.

The CDR3 runs 12 amino acids, cysteine and phenylalanine included. Left in the record is the CDR3 DNA by itself, 36 bases read in frame from the first base. V is pared back by 6 bases and J by 10 bases, with 16 bases lying between the germline termini. The CDR1 and CDR2 encoded by the germline V gene are SQVTM and ANQGSEA. After PBMCs were isolated by density centrifugation and stained for CD3, CD4 and CD8, a FACSAria was used to sort CD4+ and CD8+ T cells. Unaffected controls provided scalp biopsies and blood samples. The table lists this clone with a few counts. It has no known antigen specificity. Base-call qualities are not available, and no considerably larger clone is one nucleotide away. Findings and caveats that apply to the study as a whole: TCR sequences shared between patients were less clear than in mice, possibly partly because of HLA diversity in the patient population. Scalp TCR repertoire analysis is complicated because resident alphabeta T cells in normal human skin are also sequenced, whereas mouse skin is dominated by gammadelta T cells. Compared with normal scalp, lesional scalp, particularly in alopecia totalis/universalis, had higher clonality and more expanded CD8+ clones, which suggests antigenic drive.

Sequences were obtained from CD8+ T cells sorted from blood. The sequence joins TRBV29-1 to TRBJ2-1; tentative D gene TRBD2, with 5 bases matching. The receptor comes from a human donor in good health. CDR3 region: CSVVGSTGEQFF. The base sequence is TGCAGCGTCGTGGGATCCACGGGGGAGCAGTTCTTC.